This is a list of T cell receptor beta chains from one sample in a study of siplizumab effects on memory and regulatory T cells. The assay was immunoSEQ multiplex PCR, and TCRdb's table has in-frame clones only and misses some. The repertoire has over 60,000 clones, about 89% of them found once; the top ten carry around 30%. The sample comprised CD8+ T cells sorted from blood. Source of these receptors: a human donor in good health. Both conserved end residues are part of each CDR3. A D gene is named only where the DNA matches it firmly. Clone size appears in some rows only: once, few, many, or a class for an expanded clone.

>TRBV5-4|TRBJ1-6|TRBD1|.
CASSLGTGGSPLHF
TGTGCCAGCAGCTTGGGGACAGGGGGATCACCCCTCCACTTT
>TRBV6-6|TRBJ2-3|.|.
CASNLQDSSTDTQYF
TGTGCCAGCAATCTCCAGGACAGTAGCACAGATACGCAGTATTTT
>TRBV10-3|TRBJ2-7|.|once
CAISEGMEPTRGYF
TGTGCCATCAGTGAAGGGATGGAGCCTACGAGGGGGTACTTC
>TRBV6-1|TRBJ2-7|.|once
CASSLTESSYEQYF
TGTGCCAGCAGCCTGACAGAGAGCTCCTACGAGCAGTACTTC
>TRBV12-5|TRBJ2-6|TRBD1|.
CASGLGGQGLSGANVLTF
TGTGCTAGTGGTTTGGGCGGACAGGGCCTCTCTGGGGCCAACGTCCTGACTTTC
>TRBV5-1|TRBJ1-1|.|.
CASSWAGRNTEAFF
TGCGCCAGCAGCTGGGCAGGGAGGAACACTGAAGCTTTCTTT
>TRBV25-1|TRBJ1-1|TRBD1|few
CASRLQGAEAFF
TGTGCCAGCAGATTACAGGGGGCTGAAGCTTTCTTT
>TRBV6-1|TRBJ2-7|TRBD1|.
CASSAGTGVNYEQYF
TGTGCCAGCAGTGCCGGGACAGGGGTAAACTACGAGCAGTACTTC
>TRBV14|TRBJ2-1|TRBD2|.
CASSPGTSGTDEQFF
TGTGCCAGCAGCCCAGGGACTAGCGGGACCGATGAGCAGTTCTTC
>TRBV30|TRBJ2-1|TRBD2|.
CAWSPGAGTEQFF
TGTGCCTGGAGTCCGGGAGCGGGGACTGAGCAGTTCTTC
>TRBV5-6|TRBJ2-7|TRBD1|.
CASSLIPGGSYEQYF
TGTGCCAGCAGCTTGATTCCAGGGGGTTCGTACGAGCAGTACTTC
>TRBV30|TRBJ1-2|TRBD1|.
CAWNRGTGEGYTF
TGTGCCTGGAATAGGGGTACAGGGGAAGGCTACACCTTC
>TRBV19|TRBJ2-7|.|.
CASSNRWGEQYF
TGTGCCAGTAGCAATCGGTGGGGCGAGCAGTACTTC
>TRBV9|TRBJ2-1|TRBD2|.
CASSVGGRGEQFF
TGTGCCAGCAGCGTAGGCGGGAGGGGTGAGCAGTTCTTC
>TRBV27|TRBJ2-7|TRBD2|.
CASSWGGGFYEQYF
TGTGCCAGCAGTTGGGGCGGGGGGTTCTACGAGCAGTACTTC
>TRBV6-5|TRBJ2-5|.|once
CASSFQTSLQETQYF
TGTGCCAGCAGTTTTCAGACAAGCCTACAAGAGACCCAGTACTTC
>TRBV6-1|TRBJ2-7|.|.
CASTKQYF
TGTGCCAGCACTAAGCAGTACTTC
>TRBV27|TRBJ2-3|TRBD2|.
CASSRPGLETGTTQYF
TGTGCCAGCAGTCGACCGGGACTAGAGACCGGGACAACGCAGTATTTT